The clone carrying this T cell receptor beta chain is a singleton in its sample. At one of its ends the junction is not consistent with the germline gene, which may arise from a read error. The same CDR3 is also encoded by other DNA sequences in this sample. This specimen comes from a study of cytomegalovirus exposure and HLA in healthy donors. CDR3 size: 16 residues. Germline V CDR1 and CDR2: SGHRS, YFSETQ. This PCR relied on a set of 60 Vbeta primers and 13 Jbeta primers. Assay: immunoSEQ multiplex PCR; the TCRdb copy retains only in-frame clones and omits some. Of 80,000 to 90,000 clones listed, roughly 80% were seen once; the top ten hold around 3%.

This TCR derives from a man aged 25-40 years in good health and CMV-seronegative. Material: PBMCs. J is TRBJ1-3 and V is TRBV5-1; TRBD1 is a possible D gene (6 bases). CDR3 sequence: CASSFATPGTGNTIYF. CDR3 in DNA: TGCGCTAGCAGCTTCGCCACCCCCGGGACAGGAAACACCATATATTTT.